Here is one T cell receptor (beta chain) with its context. Its antigen remains unidentified. CDR3 length equals 17 residues. Germline V gene lookup returns CDR1 DFQATT and CDR2 SNEGSKA (reference sequence). V was pared by 0 bases and J by 3 bases, with 15 bases between. From 5'RACE with constant-segment primers came TCR alpha and TCR beta cDNA libraries that carried sample barcodes and UMIs. TCRdb analysed the 5' RACE reads with MiXCR anew, one entry per CDR3 protein. In the table there are almost 350,000 distinct CDR3 sequences, 20% to 25% of which are singletons. This entry comes from a study of T-cell memory formation after mild COVID-19. Findings and caveats of the study: CD4+ contracting clones lay mainly in CM and EM, CD8+ ones in EMRA.

The sample was PBMCs or a T cell subset sorted from them (not recorded which). The chain links TRBV20-1 to TRBJ1-6, with D perhaps TRBD1 (6 bases). This TCR was recovered from a man between 18 and 35 years old who had mild COVID-19 (a few samples of this study predate the infection). Cell type and time point are not known. CDR3 nucleotides: TGCAGTGCTAGAGATCTCTGGACAGACCTCTATAATTCACCCCTCCACTTT. Amino acids: CSARDLWTDLYNSPLHF.